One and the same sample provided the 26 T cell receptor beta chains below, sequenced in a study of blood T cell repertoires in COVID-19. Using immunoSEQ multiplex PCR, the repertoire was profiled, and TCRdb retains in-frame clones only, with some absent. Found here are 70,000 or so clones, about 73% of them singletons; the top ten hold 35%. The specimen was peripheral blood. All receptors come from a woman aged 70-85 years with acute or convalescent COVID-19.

The CDR3 is CASRAESPLHF. The CDR3 DNA reads TGTGCCAGCAGGGCCGAATCACCCCTCCACTTT. This chain connects TRBV2 to TRBJ1-6; D not certain. The CDR3 contains 11 residues. Germline CDR1 SNHLY, CDR2 FYNNEI. Deletions cut 6 bases from V and 10 bases from J, with 7 bases between. Filled out from reference TRBV2 and TRBJ1-6, the complete variable domain reads EPEVTQTPSHQVTQMGQEVILRCVPISNHLYFYWYRQILGQKVEFLVSFYNNEISEKSEIFDDQFSVERPDGSNFTLKIRSTKLEDSAMYFCASRAESPLHFGNGTRLTVT.

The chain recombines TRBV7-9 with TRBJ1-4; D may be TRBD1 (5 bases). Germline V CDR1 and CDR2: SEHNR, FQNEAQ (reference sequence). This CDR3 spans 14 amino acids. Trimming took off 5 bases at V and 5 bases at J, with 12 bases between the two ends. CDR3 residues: CASSDDGGNEKLFF. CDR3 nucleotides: TGTGCCAGCAGCGATGACGGGGGAAATGAAAAACTGTTTTTT.

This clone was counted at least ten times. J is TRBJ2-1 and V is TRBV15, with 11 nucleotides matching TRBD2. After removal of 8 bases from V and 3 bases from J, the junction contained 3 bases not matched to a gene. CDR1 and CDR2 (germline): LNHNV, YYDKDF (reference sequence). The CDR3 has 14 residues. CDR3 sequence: CATRGTSGYNEQFF. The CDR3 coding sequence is TGTGCCACCCGGGGGACTAGCGGCTACAATGAGCAGTTCTTC.

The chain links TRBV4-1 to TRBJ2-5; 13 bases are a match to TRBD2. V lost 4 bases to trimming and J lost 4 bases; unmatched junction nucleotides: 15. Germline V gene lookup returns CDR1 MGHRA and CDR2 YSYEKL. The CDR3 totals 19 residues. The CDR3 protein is CASSRDWETSGGSLETQYF. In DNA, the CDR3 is TGCGCCAGCAGCCGCGACTGGGAGACTAGCGGGGGGAGTTTAGAGACCCAGTACTTC.

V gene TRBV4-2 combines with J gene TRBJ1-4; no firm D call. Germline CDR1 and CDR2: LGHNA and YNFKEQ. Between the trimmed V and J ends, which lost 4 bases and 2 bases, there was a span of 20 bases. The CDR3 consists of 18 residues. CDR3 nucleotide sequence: TGTGCCAGCAGCCTCGAGGGCCTATTCGGGCGCACTAATGAAAAACTGTTTTTT. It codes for CASSLEGLFGRTNEKLFF.

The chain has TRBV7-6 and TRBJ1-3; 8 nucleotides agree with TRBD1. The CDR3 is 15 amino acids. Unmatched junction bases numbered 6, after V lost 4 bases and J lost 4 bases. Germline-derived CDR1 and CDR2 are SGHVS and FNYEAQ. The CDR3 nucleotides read TGTGCCAGCAGCTCCCAGGGGGCTTACGGAAACACCATATATTTT. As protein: CASSSQGAYGNTIYF.

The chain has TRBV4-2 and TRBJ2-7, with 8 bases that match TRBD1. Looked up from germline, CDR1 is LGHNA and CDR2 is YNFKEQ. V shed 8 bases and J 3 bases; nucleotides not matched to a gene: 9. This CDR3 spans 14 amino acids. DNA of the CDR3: TGTGCCAGCGGCCTTGAGACAGGGGACTACGAGCAGTACTTC. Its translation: CASGLETGDYEQYF.

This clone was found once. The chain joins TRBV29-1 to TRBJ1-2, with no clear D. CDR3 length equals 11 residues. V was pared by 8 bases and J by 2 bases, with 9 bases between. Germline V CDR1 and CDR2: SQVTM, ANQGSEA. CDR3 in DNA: TGCAGCCTTCGTATAAACTATGGCTACACCTTC. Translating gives CSLRINYGYTF.

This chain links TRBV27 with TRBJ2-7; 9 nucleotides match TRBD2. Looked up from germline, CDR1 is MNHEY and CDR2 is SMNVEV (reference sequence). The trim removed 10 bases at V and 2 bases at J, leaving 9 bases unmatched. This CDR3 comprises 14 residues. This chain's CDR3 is CATSRGGRTYEQYF. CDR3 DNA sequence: TGTGCCACTTCGCGGGGGGGGCGCACCTACGAGCAGTACTTC.

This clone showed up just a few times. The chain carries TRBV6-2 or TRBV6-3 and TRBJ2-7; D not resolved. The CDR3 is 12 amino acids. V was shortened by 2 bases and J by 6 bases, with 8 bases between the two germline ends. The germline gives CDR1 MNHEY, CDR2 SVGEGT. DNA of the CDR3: TGTGCCAGCAGTTACGTTCTCCTCGAGCAGTACTTC. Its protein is CASSYVLLEQYF.

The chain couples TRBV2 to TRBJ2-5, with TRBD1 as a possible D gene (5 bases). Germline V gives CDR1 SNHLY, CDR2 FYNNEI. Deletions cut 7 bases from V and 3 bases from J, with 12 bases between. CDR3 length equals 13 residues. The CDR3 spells CASMWSGKETQYF. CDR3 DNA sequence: TGTGCCAGCATGTGGTCAGGGAAAGAGACCCAGTACTTC.

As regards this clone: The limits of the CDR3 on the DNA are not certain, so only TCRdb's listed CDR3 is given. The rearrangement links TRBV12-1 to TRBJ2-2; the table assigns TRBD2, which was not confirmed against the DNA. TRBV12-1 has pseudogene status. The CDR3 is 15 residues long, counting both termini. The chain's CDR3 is CASSAVAGGSGELFF.

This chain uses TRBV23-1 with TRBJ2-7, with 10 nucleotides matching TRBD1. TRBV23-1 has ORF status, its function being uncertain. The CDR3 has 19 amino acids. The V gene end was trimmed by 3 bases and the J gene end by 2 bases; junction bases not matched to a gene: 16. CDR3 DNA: TGCGCCAGCAGTCACGGCGGGACAGGGGTAGCCCGTGGGGCCTACGAGCAGTACTTC. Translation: CASSHGGTGVARGAYEQYF.

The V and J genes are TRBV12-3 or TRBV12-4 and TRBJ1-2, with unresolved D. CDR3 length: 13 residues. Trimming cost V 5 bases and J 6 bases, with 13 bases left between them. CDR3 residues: CASSTRIWDGYTF. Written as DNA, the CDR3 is TGTGCCAGCAGTACGAGGATTTGGGATGGCTACACCTTC.

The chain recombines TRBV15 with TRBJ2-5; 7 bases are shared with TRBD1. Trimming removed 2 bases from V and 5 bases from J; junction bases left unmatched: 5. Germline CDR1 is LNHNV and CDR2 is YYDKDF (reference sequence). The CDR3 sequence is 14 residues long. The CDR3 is CATSRRQGPETQYF. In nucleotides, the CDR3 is TGTGCCACCAGCAGAAGACAGGGTCCGGAGACCCAGTACTTC.

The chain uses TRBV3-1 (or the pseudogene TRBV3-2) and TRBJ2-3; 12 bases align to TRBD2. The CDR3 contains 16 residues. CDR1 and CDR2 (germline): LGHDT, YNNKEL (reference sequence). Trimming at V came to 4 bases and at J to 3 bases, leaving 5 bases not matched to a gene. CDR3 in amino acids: CASSPPLAGGTDTQYF. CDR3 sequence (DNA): TGTGCCAGCAGCCCGCCTCTAGCGGGAGGGACAGATACGCAGTATTTT.

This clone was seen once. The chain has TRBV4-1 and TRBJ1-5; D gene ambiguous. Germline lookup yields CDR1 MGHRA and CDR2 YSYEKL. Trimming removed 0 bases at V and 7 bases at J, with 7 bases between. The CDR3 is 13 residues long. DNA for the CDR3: TGCGCCAGCAGCCAAGACTCGGTCCAGCCCCAGCATTTT. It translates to CASSQDSVQPQHF.

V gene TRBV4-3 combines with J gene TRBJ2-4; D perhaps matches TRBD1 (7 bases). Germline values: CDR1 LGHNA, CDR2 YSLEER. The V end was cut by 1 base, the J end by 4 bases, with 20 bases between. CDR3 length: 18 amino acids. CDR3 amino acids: CASSQAPNGGGGKNIQYF. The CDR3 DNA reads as TGCGCCAGCAGCCAAGCCCCCAATGGAGGGGGCGGGAAAAACATTCAGTACTTC.

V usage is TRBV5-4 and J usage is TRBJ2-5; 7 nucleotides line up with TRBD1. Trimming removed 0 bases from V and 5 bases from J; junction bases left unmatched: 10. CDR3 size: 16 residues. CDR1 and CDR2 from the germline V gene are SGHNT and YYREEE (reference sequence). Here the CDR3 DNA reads TGTGCCAGCAGCTTGGGTGGGACAGTGTCTAGGGAGACCCAGTACTTC. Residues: CASSLGGTVSRETQYF.

The CDR3 sequence: CASSVEGSYNEQFF. The CDR3 DNA follows: TGTGCCAGCAGTGTCGAGGGTTCCTACAATGAGCAGTTCTTC. The chain is built from TRBV6-4 and TRBJ2-1; maybe TRBD2 (5 bases). The ends were cut back, 4 bases at V and 1 base at J, with 8 bases in the middle. The V gene's germline CDR1 is MRHNA and CDR2 SNTAGT. This CDR3 is 14 amino acids long.

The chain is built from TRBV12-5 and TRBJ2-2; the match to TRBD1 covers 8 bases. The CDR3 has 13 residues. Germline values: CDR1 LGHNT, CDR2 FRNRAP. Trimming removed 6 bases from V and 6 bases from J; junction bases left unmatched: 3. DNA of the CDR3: TGTGCTAGTGGAAGGACAGGGCCCGGGGAGCTGTTTTTT. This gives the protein CASGRTGPGELFF.

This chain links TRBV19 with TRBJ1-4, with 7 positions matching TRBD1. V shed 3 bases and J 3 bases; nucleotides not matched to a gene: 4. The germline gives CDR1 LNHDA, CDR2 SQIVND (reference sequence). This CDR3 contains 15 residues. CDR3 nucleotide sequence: TGTGCCAGTAGTATCAACAGGGGAGCTAATGAAAAACTGTTTTTT. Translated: CASSINRGANEKLFF.

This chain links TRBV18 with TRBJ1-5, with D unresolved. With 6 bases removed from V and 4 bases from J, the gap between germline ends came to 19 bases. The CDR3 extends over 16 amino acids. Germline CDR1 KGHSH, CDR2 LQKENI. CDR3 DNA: TGTGCCAGCTCTCCTAAAGGAGGGAGCCATAATCAGCCCCAGCATTTT. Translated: CASSPKGGSHNQPQHF. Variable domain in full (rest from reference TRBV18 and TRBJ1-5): NAGVMQNPRHLVRRRGQEARLRCSPMKGHSHVYWYRQLPEEGLKFMVYLQKENIIDESGMPKERFSAEFPKEGPSILRIQQVVRGDSAAYFCASSPKGGSHNQPQHFGDGTRLSIL.

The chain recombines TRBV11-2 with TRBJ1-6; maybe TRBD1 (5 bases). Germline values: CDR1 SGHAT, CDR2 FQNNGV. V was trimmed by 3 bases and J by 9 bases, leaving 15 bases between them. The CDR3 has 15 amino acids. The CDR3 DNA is TGTGCCAGCAGCTTGGACAATATTCCGGCTTCACCCCTCCACTTT. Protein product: CASSLDNIPASPLHF.

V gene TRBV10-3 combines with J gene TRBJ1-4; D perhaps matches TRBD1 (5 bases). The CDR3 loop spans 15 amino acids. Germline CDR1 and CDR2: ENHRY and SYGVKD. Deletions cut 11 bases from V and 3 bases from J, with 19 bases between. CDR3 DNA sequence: TGTGCCGCGCGGGGGGGAACCTTACCTAATGAAAAACTGTTTTTT. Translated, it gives CAARGGTLPNEKLFF.

CDR3 protein: CASSLARGRRATEAFF. The CDR3 region has the DNA TGTGCCAGCAGCTTAGCGCGGGGGCGCAGGGCTACTGAAGCTTTCTTT. The gene calls are TRBV7-8 and TRBJ1-1; weak D call: TRBD1 (6 bases). This CDR3 spans 16 amino acids. Deletions cut 0 bases from V and 5 bases from J, with 16 bases between. Germline CDR1 SGHVS, CDR2 FQNEAQ.